Following are 3 T cell receptor beta chains from one sample sequenced in a study of OX40 agonist ivuxolimab in advanced cancers. Profiling relied on immunoSEQ multiplex PCR, and the TCRdb table lists in-frame clones only, not all of them. The sample holds about 20,000 clones, 75% to 90% seen once. Sample: CD4+ or CD8+ T cells sorted from blood, taken in a trial of the OX40 agonist ivuxolimab. These receptors were taken from an adult with an advanced solid tumor such as melanoma, head and neck, liver or kidney cancer.

V is TRBV5-1 and J is TRBJ2-1; TRBD2 agrees at 11 bases. V dropped 0 bases and J dropped 5; count of bases not matched to a gene: 4. The CDR3 has 16 amino acids. Germline V lookup: CDR1 SGHRS, CDR2 YFSETQ. The CDR3 coding sequence is TGCGCCAGCAGCTTGGTTAGCGGGAGGGCCCACAATGAGCAGTTCTTC. Its protein is CASSLVSGRAHNEQFF.

The chain carries TRBV9 and TRBJ1-5, with D possibly being TRBD1 (6 bases). From germline, CDR1 is SGDLS and CDR2 YYNGEE. Trimming shortened V by 3 bases and J by 9 bases, and 13 bases separated the two germline ends. This CDR3 is built from 13 residues. CDR3 coding DNA: TGTGCCAGCAGCGGTGGGGGCAACTGGCCCCAGCATTTT. Its protein product is CASSGGGNWPQHF. The full variable domain, completed using reference TRBV9 and TRBJ1-5, is DSGVTQTPKHLITATGQRVTLRCSPRSGDLSVYWYQQSLDQGLQFLIQYYNGEERAKGNILERFSAQQFPDLHSELNLSSLELGDSALYFCASSGGGNWPQHFGDGTRLSIL.

V is TRBV6-5 and J is TRBJ2-7, with D possibly TRBD2 on 5 matching bases. Trimming removed 1 base from V and 4 bases from J, with 17 bases in between. Germline V gene lookup returns CDR1 MNHEY and CDR2 SVGAGI. This CDR3 has 16 residues. The CDR3 DNA follows: TGTGCCAGCAGTTACTTCCGAGGGTCTATACCGTACGAGCAGTACTTC. It specifies CASSYFRGSIPYEQYF.